Included here is one T cell receptor (beta chain) sequence, with context. The data were produced by immunoSEQ multiplex PCR, yet TCRdb's version contains in-frame clones alone and is incomplete. Among 65,000 to 95,000 clones, 86% were seen once, and the ten largest hold around 5%. V shed 2 bases and J shed 2 bases, with 13 bases lying between them. The CDR3 runs to 15 residues. Germline V lookup: CDR1 WSHSY, CDR2 SAAADI. This sample is part of a study of technical replicates of blood from several donors. The receptor was derived from a human donor in good health. Some clones in this sample may be carry-over from other donors' samples. Input material: PBMCs. The chain employs TRBV10-2 and TRBJ2-7, with D perhaps matching TRBD2 (6 bases). This CDR3 is CASSEAGGSPYEQYF. The CDR3 DNA sequence: TGCGCCAGCAGTGAGGCCGGGGGTAGCCCCTACGAGCAGTACTTC.